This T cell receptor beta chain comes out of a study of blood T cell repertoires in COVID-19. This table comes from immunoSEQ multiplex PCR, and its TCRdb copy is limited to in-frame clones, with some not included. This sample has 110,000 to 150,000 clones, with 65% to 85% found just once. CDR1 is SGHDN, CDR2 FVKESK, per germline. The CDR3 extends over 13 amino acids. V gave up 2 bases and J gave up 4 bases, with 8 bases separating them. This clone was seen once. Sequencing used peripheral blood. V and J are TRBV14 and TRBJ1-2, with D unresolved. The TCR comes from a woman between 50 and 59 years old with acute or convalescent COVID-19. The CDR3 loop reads CASSQMDSYGYTF. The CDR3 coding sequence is TGTGCCAGCAGCCAAATGGACTCCTATGGCTACACCTTC. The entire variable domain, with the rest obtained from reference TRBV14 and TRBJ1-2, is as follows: EAGVTQFPSHSVIEKGQTVTLRCDPISGHDNLYWYRRVMGKEIKFLLHFVKESKQDESGMPNNRFLAERTGGTYSTLKVQPAELEDSGVYFCASSQMDSYGYTFGSGTRLTVV.